This T cell receptor beta chain was recovered during a study of T cell clonality in common variable immunodeficiency. Study-level results: The cause of increased CVID clonality remains unclear without subpopulation sequencing.

This CDR3 is 14 amino acids long. The J segment lost 7 bases and the V segment lost 4 bases, leaving 7 bases of the junction unmatched. Germline V gives CDR1 DFQATT, CDR2 SNEGSKA (reference sequence). Using immunoSEQ multiplex PCR, the repertoire was profiled, and TCRdb retains in-frame clones only, with some absent. The sample has some 28,000 clones, none seen only once. This clone was observed many times. Its specificity is unknown. The CDR3 goes on 3 residues after the read ends, and that part is filled in from the germline J gene. The V gene is TRBV20-1, the J gene TRBJ1-6; TRBD1 agrees at 7 bases. Sequencing was done on a sample of peripheral blood mononuclear cells. This clonotype was obtained from a person between 18 and 75 years old in good health. CDR3 sequence: CSATGQLPNSPLHF. The covered CDR3 bases are TGCAGTGCTACGGGACAGCTTCCGAATTCACCC.